Below are 5 T cell receptor beta chains sequenced from a single sample in a study of shared clonotypes between healthy human individuals. The repertoire was sequenced with immunoSEQ multiplex PCR; TCRdb's copy has only in-frame clones and lacks some. The sample shows 490,000 or so clones, approximately 80% of them seen only once. What was sequenced was PBMCs. These receptors were taken from a woman aged 40 to 55 in good health. Some clones in this sample may be carry-over from other donors' samples.

The rearrangement joins TRBV4-3 to TRBJ2-6, with D unclear. CDR3 length: 19 residues. The germline V gene has CDR1 LGHNA and CDR2 YSLEER. Trimming cost V 0 bases and J 2 bases, with 17 bases left between them. The CDR3 loop reads CASSQDLSRAFAGANVLTF. The CDR3 DNA reads TGCGCCAGCAGCCAAGATCTCTCCCGAGCTTTTGCTGGGGCCAACGTCCTGACTTTC.

The chain links TRBV9 to TRBJ2-2; D remains ambiguous. V was trimmed by 4 bases and J by 0 bases, leaving 10 bases between them. This CDR3 region has 15 residues. Germline V gene lookup returns CDR1 SGDLS and CDR2 YYNGEE. This CDR3 is CASSRWGTNTGELFF. The DNA of the CDR3 is TGTGCCAGCAGCCGGTGGGGAACGAACACCGGGGAGCTGTTTTTT.

The table lists this clone with a few counts. The CDR3, as DNA: TGTGCCAGCAGCCCCCGGGGGCAGGGTCGGGAAAAACTGTTTTTT. Protein sequence: CASSPRGQGREKLFF. The V call is TRBV9, the J call TRBJ1-4, with TRBD1 as a possible D gene (6 bases). Per germline, CDR1 SGDLS and CDR2 YYNGEE. The length of the CDR3 is 15 residues. Trimming took 4 bases from V and 8 from J, leaving 18 bases between them.

The DNA for the CDR3 is TGTGCCAGCAGCTTCGGGACAGGAGGAAATTCACCCCTCCACTTT. As protein: CASSFGTGGNSPLHF. The rearrangement links TRBV7-2 to TRBJ1-6; 8 positions match TRBD1. CDR3 length: 15 amino acids. Unmatched junction bases numbered 5, after V lost 3 bases and J lost 7 bases. Germline CDR1 is SGHTA and CDR2 is FQGNSA.

This clone has a single count. The rearrangement uses TRBV15 and TRBJ2-2; TRBD2 might be the D (6 bases). CDR3 length: 16 residues. Germline loops: CDR1 LNHNV, CDR2 YYDKDF (reference sequence). V lost 0 bases and J 3 bases, leaving 11 bases between the germline ends. In DNA form, the CDR3 reads TGTGCCACCAGCAGAGAAGCGGGTTCGTACACCGGGGAGCTGTTTTTT. Protein sequence: CATSREAGSYTGELFF.